This TCR beta chain was recovered during a study of T-cell reconstitution after alpha-beta-depleted transplantation in children. Findings and caveats of the study: Alpha-beta T cells present about two months after transplant were reported to originate from several hundred expanded graft clones. Diversity and T-cell counts at one year after transplant derived mostly from new T cells. The origin of high day-60 TCRbeta diversity in some patients lay in surviving recipient T cells and thymic progenitors.

This clonotype was found many times. Its antigen is not known. V shed 1 base and J 0 bases; nucleotides not matched to a gene: 3. The germline V gene encodes CDR1 DFQATT and CDR2 SNEGSKA (reference sequence). The length of the CDR3 is 15 residues. As it was prepared, the TCRbeta library received unique molecular identifiers. TCRdb re-called the PCR reads through MiXCR, storing one row per CDR3 protein. The repertoire holds about 4,200 distinct CDR3 sequences, with roughly 21% as singletons. The chain recombines TRBV20-1 with TRBJ2-3; 8 bases are shared with TRBD2. Sequences were derived from PBMCs, mostly from graft donor cells, sampled 180 days after TCRalphabeta/CD19-depleted stem cell transplant. The TCR sequence derives from a male patient aged 2 to 10 who had a stem cell transplant for acute lymphoblastic leukemia, so the T cells may come from the graft donor. In nucleotides, the CDR3 is TGCAGTGCTAGAGTCCCTAGCGGGAGCACAGATACGCAGTATTTT. This encodes CSARVPSGSTDTQYF.